Listed here is a single T cell receptor beta chain. This clone was found a few times. Its antigen specificity is not known. Per-base qualities were not stored, and no clone one base away is much larger. The cohort consisted of hundreds of healthy bone marrow donors. At the time of sampling, every cohort member was nominally healthy, though immune exposures that went unrecorded were likely present. The donor was CMV seronegative and was included in the group of over 300 seronegative cohort members. Each donor provided a peripheral blood sample, and peripheral blood mononuclear cells were used for TCR beta sequencing. Genomic DNA extraction from the blood cell samples was performed with the Qiagen DNeasy Blood Extraction Kit. The library relied on the immunoSEQ multiplex PCR assay. A mixture of 60 forward primers for TCR Vbeta segments and 13 reverse primers for TCR Jbeta segments was used in the multiplex PCR. The CDR3 region of rearranged TCR beta genes was amplified from genomic DNA by a multiplex PCR assay. The Illumina HiSeq System was used to sequence the amplified TCR beta libraries as 87-base-pair reads. From the authors' description of their analysis: In a later analysis, tens of millions of unique TCR beta chains were counted across the 650 to 750 repertoires, and roughly 11 million of these chains were shared by at least two donors. Raw reads were error-corrected and collapsed into unique sequences with a nearest-neighbor algorithm that merged closely related sequences to remove PCR and sequencing errors. To assign V, D and J gene segments, CDR3 sequences were aligned to IMGT reference sequences. For a sequence to be retained, at least a six-nucleotide match to both a V gene segment and a J gene segment was required. A rearrangement counted as productive if the CDR3 had no stop codons and remained in frame with V and J, and every other rearrangement counted as non-productive. CDR3 was defined by IMGT convention, running from the second conserved V-encoded cysteine to the conserved J-encoded phenylalanine. In an earlier analysis of approximately 500 of the donors, sequences lacking an unambiguous match to a single V gene segment were excluded. An earlier analysis of 587 of the donors called V segments functional above 56.7% productive rearrangements and segregating when the between-donor standard deviation exceeded 5%. A statistical classification framework was built to diagnose cytomegalovirus status from the catalog of TCR beta chain sequences. V and J gene assignment, in a later analysis, came from comparing TCR nucleotide sequences with IMGT/GENE-DB human TR gene sequences. The TCRdist pipeline was used in a later analysis to assign CDR3 sequences and most-parsimonious VDJ recombination scenarios. In a later analysis, each TCR beta chain was defined by its CDR3 amino acid sequence together with its V-gene family, and reads lacking a unique V-gene family were excluded. In a later analysis, approximately 640 highly shared, low-generation-probability nucleotide sequences were removed to address suspected cross-contamination and a sequencing artifact. A later analysis calculated a clonal expansion index for each public chain from normalized within-repertoire ranks of inferred template counts. In a later analysis, generation probabilities were computed using a VDJ recombination model fitted to out-of-frame rearrangements, and the results were checked against IGoR. A later analysis scored TCR-TCR, TCR-HLA and TCR-CMV co-occurrence with hypergeometric tests, applying a repertoire-size bias correction to TCR pairs. False discovery rates were estimated in a later analysis by permuting HLA or CMV assignments 20 times. In a later analysis, co-occurring TCRs were grouped with DBSCAN, and TCRdist sequence similarity was added when clustering was performed within HLA-allele-positive subsets. Repertoires with fewer than 30,000 or more than 120,000 public chains were left out of co-occurrence clustering, as were about 5 repertoires with anomalous nucleotide sharing. TCRdb carries this immuneACCESS record with in-frame sequences only. Its versions omit some clonotypes, under half of them owing to an unresolved V gene in the studies checked, with the rest unexplained. For V, J and clone size, that table is used; D and trimming come from the DNA. The table for this sample lists some 200,000 clones; approximately 84% of them were counted only once. Around 3.9% of the sample goes to the ten largest clones.

Reading from cysteine to phenylalanine, the CDR3 counts 15 amino acids. CDR3 DNA only is kept here, 45 bases in frame from base 1. The junction shows trimming of 3 bases on V and 6 bases on J, plus 14 bases between the germline ends. CDR1 MGHDK and CDR2 SYGVNS were looked up in the germline V gene. The record originates from a study of cytomegalovirus exposure and HLA in healthy donors (dated by TCRdb to the late 2010s). A note on the overall study: An earlier analysis of 587 of the donors reported about 280 Gb of sequence data and about 120 million unique TCR beta sequences obtained from 150 million to 200 million T cells. High-throughput TCR immunosequencing, statistical association of individual TCRs with disease status, and machine learning were combined to predict cytomegalovirus infection status. Among 300 to 500 genotyped donors of the cohort, an average of approximately 240,000 unique TCR beta nucleotide sequences was sequenced per donor, of which about 18% were non-productive. Donor age, sex, ethnicity and CMV serostatus were collected together with the repertoire data. Rather than using new phenotypic data, the later analysis identified candidate immune exposures from TCR beta sequences and from how often those sequences occurred across donors. Class I and class II HLA loci were covered by the typing at four-digit resolution. In addition to the first cohort of approximately 650 subjects, a separate validation cohort of 120 different subjects was used. The study was designed to test whether signatures of past pathogen exposure could be identified by cataloging public T cell receptors. An earlier analysis of 587 of the donors applied high-throughput TCR beta sequencing to assess whether each TCR beta V gene segment acted as functional or pseudogenic. In a later analysis, previously published TCR beta repertoires from 666 donors were re-analyzed and high-resolution HLA genotyping was added so that TCR occurrence patterns could be studied. An early release covering just under 650 HLA-typed donors comprised approximately 290 gigabases of sequencing data and some 79 million unique TCR sequences. A later genetic analysis used genome-wide SNP genotypes for about three fifths of the roughly 700 donors, treating that subset as a discovery cohort. The genetic ancestry cluster associated with self-reported Caucasian donors included around 76% of the roughly 400 genotyped donors. Because of strong linkage in the cohort, five DR-DQ haplotypes were treated as single units for association and clustering. All discovery cohort repertoires had been generated using a single sequencing platform. The T cell repertoires of around 670 subjects were profiled by immunosequencing and related to cytomegalovirus serostatus. The number of donors typed differed by locus, with about 629-630 for A, B, C, DRB1 and DQB1, over 500 for DQA1, nearly 610 for DPA1, and around 430 for DPB1.

Summary of the overall study and its limitations: The study gave a list of 150 to 200 TCR beta chains associated with cytomegalovirus. The 87-base-pair reads could not distinguish some IMGT-functional V segments, including TRBV6-2 and TRBV6-3, so those segments were excluded. A further reported finding was that TCR beta sequences accurately predicted the HLA-A and HLA-B alleles for most subjects in the first cohort. Cytomegalovirus status was reported to be diagnosed by the classifier with high specificity and sensitivity in both the original and validation cohorts. Because HLA typing was missing for some donors at each locus, association tests included only the typed subset. A later analysis associated about 17,000 TCR beta sequences with specific HLA alleles at a false discovery rate of 0.05. Because counts were too low, about 18 rarely observed V segments, including chromosome 9 orphons, were left out of the earlier analysis of 587 of the donors. Across donors, most TCR sequences were observed very rarely, whereas some public TCRs were present in many individuals. Strong co-occurrence of HLA alleles, especially DR and DQ, made assigning TCR associations to individual alleles difficult. V-gene and J-gene trimming of TCR beta chains was associated with a missense DCLRE1C variant in a later genetic analysis, and the association was replicated in an independent cohort. A later analysis found that most CMV-associated TCR beta chains appeared HLA-restricted, with HLA associations seemingly driven largely by CMV exposure. In an earlier analysis of 587 of the donors, most TCR beta V segments appeared in productive rearrangements about 87% or about 30% of the time, broadly matching IMGT annotations. A later analysis found that TCR association rates varied across HLA loci, with DRB1 alleles showing the most associated TCRs and HLA-C alleles the fewest. In a later analysis, several top co-occurrence clusters were reported to appear linked to parvovirus B19, influenza, CMV and Epstein-Barr virus. In vitro tests confirmed that three of the cytomegalovirus-associated TCR beta chains recognize cytomegalovirus antigens. In a later genetic analysis, fewer N-insertions in productive TCRs were reported among donors in an Asian-associated ancestry cluster than the 666-donor mean. Sequencing depth was assumed to be roughly uniform across donors in the presence/absence analyses, though that assumption may not hold. Compared with equally common non-associated chains, HLA-associated TCR beta chains in a later analysis were more clonally expanded and had lower generation probabilities. Immune exposure information for the cohort was limited to CMV serostatus. The cohort was sequenced for TCR beta chains only, and without alpha or paired-chain data the features that could be detected were limited. Correlated functional status among segregating V segments might be attributable to linkage disequilibrium, but an unknown experimental factor could not be ruled out. The authors suggested that the approach could potentially be extended to other disease states and immunological phenotypes. A cluster of highly shared sequence variants was judged likely to represent a technical artifact of the sequencing pipeline.

The receptor comes from a man in his fifties in good health and CMV-seronegative. Recombination connected TRBV25-1 to TRBJ1-4; the D segment cannot be called with confidence. What was sequenced was PBMCs. The CDR3 region: CASSEPGLRDEKLFF. The bases are TGTGCCAGCAGTGAGCCGGGATTGAGGGATGAAAAACTGTTTTTT.